One and the same sample provided the 30 T cell receptor beta chains below, sequenced in a study of cytomegalovirus exposure and HLA in healthy donors. The PCR employed 60 Vbeta primers together with 13 Jbeta primers. Sequencing used immunoSEQ multiplex PCR; TCRdb keeps in-frame clones, though not all of them. This table holds around 140,000 clones, less than 85% found once. Specimen: PBMCs. The origin of the receptors is a woman aged 60-75 years in good health and CMV-seropositive.

The chain uses TRBV14 and TRBJ2-1; 7 nucleotides agree with TRBD2. The CDR3 sequence is 15 residues long. Per germline, CDR1 SGHDN and CDR2 FVKESK. With 2 bases clipped from V and 9 bases from J, the junction kept 10 bases outside the gene matches. CDR3: CASSQYGGISGEQFF. The CDR3 bases are TGTGCCAGCAGCCAATACGGGGGGATAAGCGGTGAGCAGTTCTTC.

V gene TRBV2 combines with J gene TRBJ2-1; possible D gene TRBD1, 5 bases. This CDR3 is built from 14 residues. The germline V gene has CDR1 SNHLY and CDR2 FYNNEI. Trimming removed 6 bases from V and 4 bases from J, with 13 bases in between. The CDR3 coding sequence is TGTGCCAGCAGAGACGACAGCAATTACAATGAGCAGTTCTTC. Translation gives CASRDDSNYNEQFF.

This clone was observed a handful of times. J is TRBJ2-1 and V is TRBV10-2; 7 nucleotides align to TRBD2. CDR1 and CDR2 (germline): WSHSY, SAAADI. The CDR3 is 15 amino acids. The V and J ends lost 3 bases and 7 bases, in that order; junction bases with no gene match: 9. This CDR3 is CASSERLAGSNEQFF. CDR3 DNA: TGCGCCAGCAGTGAAAGACTAGCTGGAAGTAATGAGCAGTTCTTC.

The V call is TRBV28, the J call TRBJ1-1, with D perhaps TRBD1 (6 bases). Germline CDR1 MDHEN, CDR2 SYDVKM. This CDR3 comprises 14 residues. V was trimmed by 5 bases and J by 5 bases, leaving 15 bases between them. The CDR3 spells CASSPGGLGTEAFF. The CDR3 DNA is TGTGCCAGCAGTCCCGGGGGGCTCGGAACTGAAGCTTTCTTT.

This clone was found a few times. The gene calls are TRBV5-1 and TRBJ2-1, with D possibly matching TRBD2 (5 bases). CDR1 SGHRS and CDR2 YFSETQ come from the germline V gene. V was pared by 0 bases and J by 1 base, with 8 bases between. The CDR3 loop spans 15 amino acids. The DNA for the CDR3 is TGCGCCAGCAGCTTGGAACTAGAGTCCTACAATGAGCAGTTCTTC. Translation: CASSLELESYNEQFF.

The J gene is TRBJ1-2, the V gene TRBV11-2; 9 bases fit TRBD1. The junction had 8 bases not matched to a gene; V was cut back by 3 bases and J by 6 bases. CDR3 length: 15 residues. Germline V lookup: CDR1 SGHAT, CDR2 FQNNGV. The CDR3 loop reads CASSFGGQGRDGYTF. The DNA of the CDR3 is TGTGCCAGCAGCTTTGGCGGACAGGGGAGGGATGGCTACACCTTC.

The chain recombines TRBV4-1 with TRBJ2-6; tentative D call: TRBD2 (7 bases). The length of the CDR3 is 17 residues. V gave up 0 bases and J gave up 3 bases, with 12 bases separating them. Germline-derived CDR1 and CDR2 are MGHRA and YSYEKL. In DNA, the CDR3 is TGCGCCAGCAGCCAAGATCGGGGGGCGGGTGGGGCCAACGTCCTGACTTTC. Translated: CASSQDRGAGGANVLTF.

This clone was detected a few times. The CDR3, as DNA: TGTGCCATCGGACGGGATGAAGCTTTCTTT. It codes for CAIGRDEAFF. The rearrangement uses TRBV28 and TRBJ1-1; D gene unclear. The CDR3 contains 10 residues. Germline V gene sequence: CDR1 MDHEN, CDR2 SYDVKM. V was clipped by 10 bases and J by 7 bases, with 10 bases between them. The whole variable domain, filled in from reference TRBV28 and TRBJ1-1, reads DVKVTQSSRYLVKRTGEKVFLECVQDMDHENMFWYRQDPGLGLRLIYFSYDVKMKEKGDIPEGYSVSREKKERFSLILESASTNQTSMYLCAIGRDEAFFGQGTRLTVV.

V gene TRBV18 combines with J gene TRBJ1-1; D not resolved. This CDR3 region has 15 residues. V lost 2 bases, J lost 1 base, and 11 bases lay in between. Germline loops: CDR1 KGHSH, CDR2 LQKENI. CDR3 sequence (DNA): TGTGCCAGCTCACCATCTTTGGAGCGGAACACTGAAGCTTTCTTT. This encodes CASSPSLERNTEAFF.

Here the CDR3 reads CASRLDTSPVEEQYF. CDR3 sequence (DNA): TGTGCCAGCAGACTGGACACTTCACCCGTGGAGGAGCAGTACTTC. The chain couples TRBV27 to TRBJ2-7; maybe TRBD1 (5 bases). Germline CDR1 and CDR2: MNHEY and SMNVEV (reference sequence). CDR3 length equals 15 residues. Trimming removed 6 bases at V and 7 bases at J, with 22 bases between.

For the CDR3, the DNA is TGTGCCAGCAGCCCCGGGGCCGGGGGTTCCTACGAGCAGTACTTC. Translated, it gives CASSPGAGGSYEQYF. This chain uses TRBV28 with TRBJ2-7; D perhaps matches TRBD2 (6 bases). Germline assignment: CDR1 MDHEN and CDR2 SYDVKM. Trimming pared 6 bases from V and 1 base from J, leaving 16 bases between. This CDR3 spans 15 amino acids.

This clone was detected only a few times. V usage is TRBV27 and J usage is TRBJ2-7; TRBD2 might be the D (5 bases). V lost 4 bases to trimming and J lost 7 bases, with 20 bases between them. Germline V CDR1 and CDR2: MNHEY, SMNVEV (reference sequence). The CDR3 runs to 15 residues. CDR3 nucleotide sequence: TGTGCCAGCAGTTCGTTTGGAGCTTTGACGGGGGAGCAGTACTTC. This translates into CASSSFGALTGEQYF.

This clone turned up a few times. The germline gene is not matched at one end of the junction; a read error may be the cause. The J gene is TRBJ2-1, the V gene TRBV2; 7 bases line up with TRBD1. Germline CDR1 SNHLY, CDR2 FYNNEI. The CDR3 contains 12 residues. The CDR3 is CASSRQGNERFF. CDR3 coding DNA: TGTGCCAGCAGTCGACAGGGCAATGAGCGGTTCTTC.

This chain links TRBV7-9 with TRBJ2-7; D uncertain. This CDR3 region has 14 residues. V was trimmed by 0 bases and J by 5 bases, leaving 11 bases between them. Per the germline V gene, CDR1 is SEHNR and CDR2 is FQNEAQ (reference sequence). CDR3 residues: CASSLAVLAHEQYF. CDR3 nucleotide sequence: TGTGCCAGCAGCTTAGCGGTTTTAGCCCACGAGCAGTACTTC. Drawing the rest from reference TRBV7-9 and TRBJ2-7, the complete variable domain is DTGVSQNPRHKITKRGQNVTFRCDPISEHNRLYWYRQTLGQGPEFLTYFQNEAQLEKSRLLSDRFSAERPKGSFSTLEIQRTEQGDSAMYLCASSLAVLAHEQYFGPGTRLTVT.

V usage is TRBV7-8 and J usage is TRBJ2-3, with D unclear. There are 14 residues in the CDR3. Germline CDR1 reads SGHVS; CDR2 reads FQNEAQ. Trimming shortened V by 3 bases and J by 0 bases, and 7 bases separated the two germline ends. The CDR3 reads CASSFHGSTDTQYF. The CDR3 DNA follows: TGTGCCAGCAGCTTTCACGGGAGCACAGATACGCAGTATTTT.

This chain joins TRBV4-1 and TRBJ2-1; 13 bases fit TRBD2. Per germline, CDR1 MGHRA and CDR2 YSYEKL. V gave up 4 bases and J gave up 11 bases; unmatched junction bases: 5. This CDR3 comprises 14 residues. As DNA, the CDR3 is TGCGCCAGCAGCCTCCCGGGACTAGCGGGACAGCAGTTCTTC. Translating gives CASSLPGLAGQQFF.

V and J are TRBV7-9 and TRBJ2-1, with 8 positions matching TRBD2. CDR3 length: 15 amino acids. Per the germline V gene, CDR1 is SEHNR and CDR2 is FQNEAQ (reference sequence). The junction had 9 bases not matched to a gene; V was cut back by 5 bases and J by 6 bases. The CDR3 loop is CASSPEREWGNEQFF. CDR3 bases: TGTGCCAGCAGCCCGGAGCGGGAGTGGGGCAATGAGCAGTTCTTC.

This chain joins TRBV28 and TRBJ2-3; TRBD2 matches 12 bases. Looked up from germline, CDR1 is MDHEN and CDR2 is SYDVKM. The CDR3 is 17 residues long. V shed 4 bases and J 2 bases; nucleotides not matched to a gene: 7. The CDR3 protein is CASSCARLAGVTDTQYF. The CDR3 nucleotides are TGTGCCAGCAGTTGCGCGCGACTAGCGGGAGTCACAGATACGCAGTATTTT.

This chain connects TRBV4-1 to TRBJ2-1, with 9 bases identical to TRBD1. Per the germline V gene, CDR1 is MGHRA and CDR2 is YSYEKL. This CDR3 region has 15 residues. V dropped 4 bases and J dropped 1; count of bases not matched to a gene: 2. CDR3 in amino acids: CASSPGQGSYNEQFF. DNA of the CDR3: TGCGCCAGCAGCCCTGGACAGGGGTCCTACAATGAGCAGTTCTTC.

CDR3 bases: TGTGCCAGCAGTCCTAGGGGGCGGAGTGGCTACACCTTC. This encodes CASSPRGRSGYTF. J is TRBJ1-2 and V is TRBV28, with TRBD1 identical over 7 bases. This CDR3 is built from 13 residues. J gave up 7 bases and V 5 bases, and 7 bases lay outside the gene matches. The germline gives CDR1 MDHEN, CDR2 SYDVKM.

The V call is TRBV18, the J call TRBJ1-2, with D possibly being TRBD1 (6 bases). Trimming left V 5 bases short and J 3 bases short, with 19 bases between. The CDR3 consists of 16 residues. Germline assignment: CDR1 KGHSH and CDR2 LQKENI. The CDR3 nucleotides are TGTGCCAGCTCATACCGGGACAAAGGACGCGACTATGGCTACACCTTC. This gives the protein CASSYRDKGRDYGYTF. Supplemented by reference TRBV18 and TRBJ1-2, the full variable domain reads NAGVMQNPRHLVRRRGQEARLRCSPMKGHSHVYWYRQLPEEGLKFMVYLQKENIIDESGMPKERFSAEFPKEGPSILRIQQVVRGDSAAYFCASSYRDKGRDYGYTFGSGTRLTVV.

This clone was counted only a few times. CDR3 residues: CASSDSLSGYTF. For the CDR3, the DNA is TGCGCCAGCAGTGACAGCCTCTCCGGCTACACCTTC. The chain employs TRBV5-1 and TRBJ1-2; TRBD1 might be the D (5 bases). Trimming cost V 5 bases and J 8 bases, with 13 bases left between them. Germline V lookup: CDR1 SGHRS, CDR2 YFSETQ. CDR3 length equals 12 residues.

This clone was seen more than once but under ten times. The genes are TRBV7-8 and TRBJ1-4; 9 bases agree with TRBD1. This CDR3 is built from 15 residues. Germline lookup yields CDR1 SGHVS and CDR2 FQNEAQ. Trimming cost V 1 base and J 7 bases; bases outside gene matches: 4. CDR3 sequence (DNA): TGTGCCAGCAGCTTAGACGGGACAGGGAGTGAAAAACTGTTTTTT. This gives the protein CASSLDGTGSEKLFF.

The gene calls are TRBV6-5 and TRBJ1-1, with 8 nucleotides matching TRBD1. This CDR3 has 11 amino acids. Germline loops: CDR1 MNHEY, CDR2 SVGAGI. Germline trimming cut 6 bases from V and 10 bases from J; bases unmatched to any gene: 4. CDR3 in DNA: TGTGCCAGCAGGTCCAGGGGGCGAGCTTTCTTT. Amino acid sequence: CASRSRGRAFF.

The CDR3 DNA follows: TGTGCCAGCAGTCTGACTAGCGGGATAAGTATTCAGTACTTC. As protein: CASSLTSGISIQYF. V is TRBV28 and J is TRBJ2-4; 11 nucleotides line up with TRBD2. The CDR3 sequence is 14 residues long. Per the germline V gene, CDR1 is MDHEN and CDR2 is SYDVKM. V shed 5 bases, J shed 10 bases, and the junction held 7 bases outside the gene matches. The variable domain in full, completed from reference TRBV28 and TRBJ2-4, reads DVKVTQSSRYLVKRTGEKVFLECVQDMDHENMFWYRQDPGLGLRLIYFSYDVKMKEKGDIPEGYSVSREKKERFSLILESASTNQTSMYLCASSLTSGISIQYFGAGTRLSVL.

The chain carries TRBV19 and TRBJ1-1; D not certain. V was shortened by 7 bases and J by 1 base, with 13 bases between the two germline ends. The length of the CDR3 is 14 residues. Germline CDR1 and CDR2: LNHDA and SQIVND (reference sequence). The CDR3 DNA reads as TGTGCCAGTACCACAGATCGTGGGAACACTGAAGCTTTCTTT. Amino acids: CASTTDRGNTEAFF.

The rearrangement joins TRBV10-3 to TRBJ1-5; D might be TRBD1 (5 bases). V was clipped by 10 bases and J by 7 bases, with 17 bases between them. Germline values: CDR1 ENHRY, CDR2 SYGVKD. The CDR3 totals 13 residues. CDR3 sequence: CATQGRAEQPQHF. In DNA, the CDR3 is TGTGCCACCCAAGGCAGGGCGGAGCAGCCCCAGCATTTT.

The genes are TRBV19 and TRBJ2-1; 8 positions agree with TRBD2. CDR1 LNHDA and CDR2 SQIVND come from the germline V gene (reference sequence). V was clipped by 5 bases and J by 3 bases; unmatched bases: 9. This CDR3 region has 16 residues. The CDR3 DNA is TGTGCCAGTAGTCGGGCTACTAGCGGTTTCTACAATGAGCAGTTCTTC. Translated, it gives CASSRATSGFYNEQFF.

This CDR3 reads CASLEGGPGNEQFF. The CDR3 coding sequence is TGTGCCTCCCTCGAGGGAGGGCCAGGAAATGAGCAGTTCTTC. The rearrangement joins TRBV30 to TRBJ2-1; TRBD2 matches at 7 bases. This CDR3 is 14 amino acids long. J was trimmed by 7 bases and V by 7 bases; bases with no gene match: 13. The V gene's germline CDR1 is GTSNPN and CDR2 SVGIG (reference sequence).

Only a few counts were recorded for this clone. The V gene is TRBV15, the J gene TRBJ2-7; 9 positions agree with TRBD1. Germline CDR1 and CDR2: LNHNV and YYDKDF (reference sequence). The V and J ends lost 6 bases and 2 bases, in that order; junction bases with no gene match: 5. This CDR3 contains 14 residues. The CDR3 sequence: CATRLGTGPYEQYF. For the CDR3, the DNA is TGTGCCACCAGGTTAGGGACAGGGCCCTACGAGCAGTACTTC.